This T cell receptor (beta chain) was found in a study of beta chain features in type 1 diabetes. Study-level points and caveats: Whatever favoring of shorter templates PCR might show would apply equally to patients and controls.

Every isolated RNA sample was fully reverse transcribed, so sequencing captured expressed TCRB transcripts. TCRdb keeps only in-frame clones here, not all; method: immunoSEQ multiplex PCR. The sample records about 15,000 clones, roughly 40% being singletons. This clone has more than one count but fewer than ten. Antigen specificity is unknown. CDR1 and CDR2 from the germline V gene are SGHTA and FQGNSA. CDR3 length: 13 amino acids. The junction had 5 bases not matched to a gene; V was cut back by 7 bases and J by 4 bases. The sequence derives from a woman between 40 and 50 years old in good health. The chain employs TRBV7-2 and TRBJ2-5; 8 bases agree with TRBD2. Sequencing was done on a sample of stem cell memory CD4+ T cells from blood. CDR3 in DNA: TGTGCCAGCACCGGACTAGCTGGAGAGACCCAGTACTTC. Translated: CASTGLAGETQYF.